This T cell receptor (beta chain) was sequenced for a study of CD8+CD57+ T cells in acquired aplastic anemia. Study as a whole: Sorting CD4+ and CD8+ cells gave DNA averaging approximately 3 ug. The study, taken as a whole, reports: About 29 sequences, all CD8+ CDR3, were shared between patients and controls. Any difference that existed in CD8+ Simpson's diversity between patients and controls was not significant.

Germline loops: CDR1 KGHDR, CDR2 SFDVKD. Trimming took off 4 bases at V and 6 bases at J, with 11 bases between the two ends. The CDR3 length is 13 residues. At least ten counts were recorded for this clonotype. Its antigen remains unknown. The TCR beta profiling, which covered VDJ combination and CDR3 sequence, was carried out using genomic DNA as the template. TCRdb reprocessed the reads with MiXCR, giving one entry per CDR3 protein. The sample holds about 140,000 distinct CDR3 sequences, 41% seen once. The material sequenced was sorted CD4+, CD8+, or CD8+CD57+ T cells (not recorded which) from PBMCs. The sequence derives from a human donor in good health, serving as a control. The V call is TRBV24-1, the J call TRBJ1-1, with D maybe TRBD1 (5 bases). The DNA of the CDR3 is TGTGCCACCAGTGACACGGGGGGGTCTGAAGCTTTCTTT. As protein: CATSDTGGSEAFF.